This TCR beta chain came from a study of response to subunit inactivated influenza vaccine (dated by TCRdb to 2016 to 2019). As for the study more broadly: To follow how T cells responded to a trivalent subunit inactivated influenza vaccine, the researchers relied on deep quantitative profiling of the T cell receptor repertoire.

What the authors observed across the whole study: The authors suggested that each seasonal influenza vaccination may recruit only a limited number of new T cells.

This clonotype was seen only a few times. Which antigen it targets is not known. The record has no base qualities; no much larger clone is one base away. V is shortened by 3 bases, J by 8 bases, and the region joining them spans 21 bases. Taken from the germline V gene, the CDR1 and CDR2 loops are MDHEN and SYDVKM. The cysteine opens and the phenylalanine closes a CDR3 of 16 amino acids. Only the CDR3 DNA stays, 48 bases, in frame from base 1. Libraries were constructed by RT-PCR. Sequencer: Illumina HiSeq 2500. TCRdb reanalyzed the raw reads on its own, using fastp at Q25 for trimming and MiXCR for clone calling, and kept in-frame beta chains. CDR3 protein sequences are deduplicated, and each keeps its most common genes and DNA. Counted in this sample were roughly 790,000 distinct CDR3 sequences; less than 25% of them appeared once. The ten biggest clones cover roughly a tenth of the sample.

The specimen comprised PBMCs from blood, sampled roughly 5 days after vaccination. The sequence derives from a man aged 50 to 59 who received an inactivated influenza vaccine. Donor details come from another sample of the same person, matched by shared clones. The chain uses TRBV28 and TRBJ2-3, with a tentative D gene TRBD2 over 6 matching bases. The CDR3 reads as follows: CASSFIPLRREATQYF. Read as DNA, the sequence is TGTGCCAGCAGTTTCATCCCTTTACGGAGGGAGGCTACGCAGTATTTT.